This T cell receptor (beta chain) was sequenced in a study of blood T cell repertoires in COVID-19. About the study: The cDNA or gDNA used as material had been derived from T cells, B-cell-depleted T cells, or PBMCs.

Measured with immunoSEQ multiplex PCR; TCRdb has only the in-frame clones, and not every one. The table shows some 340,000 clones, with 90% to 95% occurring only once. Individuals in the exposed group had encountered a COVID-19 case within 2 weeks preceding study entry. Germline loops: CDR1 SGHTA, CDR2 FQGNSA. V was shortened by 2 bases and J by 8 bases, with 7 bases between the two germline ends. This CDR3 region has 13 residues. V and J are TRBV7-2 and TRBJ1-6; no clear D gene. The sequencing sample was made of PBMCs or T cells enriched from blood (not recorded which). The origin of this receptor is a woman aged 25-40 years who had been exposed to COVID-19. The CDR3 nucleotides read TGTGCCAGCAGCTTATCTACCTATTCACCCCTCCACTTT. Translated: CASSLSTYSPLHF.